Shown below are 15 T cell receptor beta chains from a single sample sequenced in a study of molecular identifiers for immune sequencing clone quantification. TCRdb re-called the PCR reads through MiXCR, storing one row per CDR3 protein. This table holds about half a million distinct CDR3 sequences, 20% to 25% found once. Sequencing was carried out using naive CD8+ T cells from blood, with Jurkat cell RNA spiked in. Subset here: FACS-sorted CD8+CD4-CCR7+CD45RA+ naive T cells. These receptors came from a human donor in good health. Some libraries in this study had Jurkat cell RNA spiked in.

Ten or more counts support this clonotype. Germline is not matched at one junction end, which may reflect a read error. The rearrangement uses TRBV7-7 and TRBJ2-5, with 9 bases matching TRBD2. From germline, CDR1 is SSHAT and CDR2 FNYEAQ (reference sequence). The CDR3 is 15 residues long. The CDR3: CASSSSSGMGETQYF. The CDR3 DNA sequence: TGTGCTAGCAGCTCCTCTAGCGGGATGGGAGAGACCCAGTACTTC.

The chain carries TRBV6-5 and TRBJ2-3, with D possibly TRBD1 on 5 matching bases. From germline, CDR1 is MNHEY and CDR2 SVGAGI. V lost 0 bases, J lost 3 bases, and 7 bases lay in between. The CDR3 consists of 14 residues. The CDR3 nucleotides read TGTGCCAGCAGTTACTCCAGGGAAACAGATACGCAGTATTTT. It encodes CASSYSRETDTQYF.

This clonotype was recorded at least ten times. The chain recombines TRBV21-1 with TRBJ2-6; the table's D call, TRBD1, has no DNA check behind it. TRBV21-1 is an annotated pseudogene. CDR3 length equals 16 residues. CDR3 region: CASSKAKTGPADVLTF. The CDR3 DNA is TGTGCCAGCAGCAAAGCCAAGACAGGGCCAGCCGACGTCCTGACTTTC.

This clonotype was found many times. The rearrangement joins TRBV4-1 to TRBJ2-3; D remains ambiguous. Germline-derived CDR1 and CDR2 are MGHRA and YSYEKL. V was pared by 1 base and J by 3 bases, with 11 bases between. The CDR3 totals 15 residues. The CDR3 nucleotides read TGCGCCAGCAGCCAAGGCCCAGGTATAACAGATACGCAGTATTTT. Its protein is CASSQGPGITDTQYF.

This clonotype was counted only a few times. The V and J genes are TRBV2 and TRBJ1-4; no clear D gene. Per germline, CDR1 SNHLY and CDR2 FYNNEI. This CDR3 has 16 amino acids. Between the trimmed V and J ends, which lost 4 bases and 7 bases, there was a span of 19 bases. The CDR3 loop is CASSVEDTEGSEKLFF. CDR3 in DNA: TGTGCCAGCAGTGTGGAAGACACCGAAGGGAGTGAAAAACTGTTTTTT.

There are a few counts of this clonotype. The V call is TRBV9, the J call TRBJ1-6; 8 nucleotides align to TRBD1. There are 15 residues in the CDR3. V shed 5 bases and J 4 bases; nucleotides not matched to a gene: 5. From germline, CDR1 is SGDLS and CDR2 YYNGEE. The chain's CDR3 is CASSPGQVYNSPLHF. In nucleotides, the CDR3 is TGTGCCAGCAGTCCGGGACAGGTGTATAATTCACCCCTCCACTTT.

Worth noting for this clonotype: A much larger clonotype is one base distant, so this may be a read error. The chain carries TRBV9 and TRBJ2-3, with TRBD2 identical over 8 bases. Per the germline V gene, CDR1 is SGDLS and CDR2 is YYNGEE. CDR3 length: 16 residues. Losses at the gene ends were 0 bases for V and 2 bases for J; bases not matched to a gene: 5. CDR3 loop: CASSVEGGRITDTQYF. CDR3 bases: TGTGCCAGCAGCGTAGAGGGCGGGAGGATCACAGATACGCAGTATTTT.

Ten or more counts support this clonotype. The chain carries TRBV20-1 and TRBJ2-3; D gene unclear. CDR3 size: 13 residues. The germline V gene encodes CDR1 DFQATT and CDR2 SNEGSKA (reference sequence). V lost 4 bases and J lost 5, with 13 bases in between. CDR3 coding DNA: TGCAGTGCTAATCAAGCGCTAAGAGATACGCAGTATTTT. Its translation: CSANQALRDTQYF.

In nucleotides, the CDR3 is TGTGCCAGTAGTATTGGGGCTAGCGGCTACAATGAGCAGTTCTTC. It translates to CASSIGASGYNEQFF. This chain connects TRBV19 to TRBJ2-1, with 7 bases that match TRBD2. The CDR3 is made up of 15 amino acids. In germline, CDR1 is LNHDA, CDR2 SQIVND (reference sequence). With V trimmed by 3 bases and J by 3 bases, 5 bases remained unmatched.

As regards this clonotype: Being one base from a much bigger clone, this may be a read error. The rearrangement links TRBV11-2 to TRBJ2-5; D not certain. The V and J ends lost 5 bases and 2 bases respectively, with 12 bases between them. CDR3 length: 14 amino acids. The germline V gene encodes CDR1 SGHAT and CDR2 FQNNGV. This chain's CDR3 is CASSLISFQETQYF. Written as DNA, the CDR3 is TGTGCCAGCAGCCTAATCAGCTTTCAAGAGACCCAGTACTTC.

To note about this clonotype: A read error is possible here, since a much larger clone lies one base away. This chain connects TRBV12-3 or TRBV12-4 to TRBJ1-1; no reliable D call. There are 13 residues in the CDR3. Trimming pared 5 bases from V and 3 bases from J, leaving 10 bases between. CDR3 in DNA: TGTGCCAGCAGTGCCGCCATACACACTGAAGCTTTCTTT. This gives the protein CASSAAIHTEAFF.

This rearrangement joins TRBV6-2 or TRBV6-3 to TRBJ1-5; 7 nucleotides match TRBD1. V gave up 1 base and J gave up 15 bases; unmatched junction bases: 6. Per germline, CDR1 MNHEY and CDR2 SVGEGT. The CDR3 contains 12 residues. CDR3 in DNA: TGTGCCAGCAGTTACTGGACAGGTATCTTGCATTTT. Protein sequence: CASSYWTGILHF.

The rearrangement joins TRBV2 to TRBJ2-2; unclear D gene. Germline-derived CDR1 and CDR2 are SNHLY and FYNNEI. CDR3 length: 13 amino acids. V was trimmed by 5 bases and J by 9 bases, leaving 13 bases between them. The CDR3 protein is CASSNAPFRELFF. The CDR3 DNA reads TGTGCCAGCAGTAATGCACCTTTTCGGGAGCTGTTTTTT. The full variable domain, with the rest looked up from reference TRBV2 and TRBJ2-2, is EPEVTQTPSHQVTQMGQEVILRCVPISNHLYFYWYRQILGQKVEFLVSFYNNEISEKSEIFDDQFSVERPDGSNFTLKIRSTKLEDSAMYFCASSNAPFRELFFGEGSRLTVL.

Concerning this clonotype itself: A read error may account for a junction end that differs from germline. This chain uses TRBV24-1 with TRBJ2-2; tentative D call: TRBD2 (6 bases). This CDR3 is built from 12 residues. Looked up from germline, CDR1 is KGHDR and CDR2 is SFDVKD. The CDR3 loop reads CATRQTTGGLFF. In nucleotides, the CDR3 is TGTGCCACCCGACAGACCACCGGGGGGCTGTTTTTT.

This rearrangement joins TRBV4-1 to TRBJ1-1; no clear D gene. The V gene's germline CDR1 is MGHRA and CDR2 YSYEKL. V was clipped by 0 bases and J by 6 bases, with 17 bases between them. CDR3 length: 16 amino acids. The CDR3: CASSQERTEMGAEAFF. The CDR3 region has the DNA TGCGCCAGCAGCCAAGAGAGGACGGAGATGGGTGCTGAAGCTTTCTTT.